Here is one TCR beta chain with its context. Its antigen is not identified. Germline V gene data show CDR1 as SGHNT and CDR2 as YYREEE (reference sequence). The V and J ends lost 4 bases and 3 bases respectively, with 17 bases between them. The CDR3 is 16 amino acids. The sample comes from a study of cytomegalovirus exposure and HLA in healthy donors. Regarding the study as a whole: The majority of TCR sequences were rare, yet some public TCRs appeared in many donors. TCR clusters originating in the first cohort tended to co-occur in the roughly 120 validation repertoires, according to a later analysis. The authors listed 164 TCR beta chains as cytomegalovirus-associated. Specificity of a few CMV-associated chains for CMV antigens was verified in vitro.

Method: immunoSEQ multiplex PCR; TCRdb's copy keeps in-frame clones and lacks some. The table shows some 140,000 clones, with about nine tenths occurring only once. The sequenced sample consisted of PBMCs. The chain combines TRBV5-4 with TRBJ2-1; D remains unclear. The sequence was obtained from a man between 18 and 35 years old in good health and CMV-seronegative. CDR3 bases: TGTGCCAGCAGCCCTTGCTGGTGGGCGAGCTACAATGAGCAGTTCTTC. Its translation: CASSPCWWASYNEQFF.